This T cell receptor (beta chain) was identified during a study of blood T cell repertoires in COVID-19. The CDR3 runs 19 residues. The V segment lost 5 bases and the J segment 0 bases; nucleotides outside the gene matches: 10. Per germline, CDR1 MGHRA and CDR2 YSYEKL. Profiling relied on immunoSEQ multiplex PCR, and the TCRdb table lists in-frame clones only, not all of them. The table has about 240,000 clones, around 83% seen once. The material sequenced was peripheral blood. The clonotype was recovered from a woman aged 55 to 70 with active or convalescent COVID-19. V gene TRBV4-1 combines with J gene TRBJ2-6; 10 nucleotides agree with TRBD1. Here the CDR3 DNA reads TGCGCCAGCAGCTACCCGGGACAGGGGTCCCCCTCTGGGGCCAACGTCCTGACTTTC. It yields the protein CASSYPGQGSPSGANVLTF.